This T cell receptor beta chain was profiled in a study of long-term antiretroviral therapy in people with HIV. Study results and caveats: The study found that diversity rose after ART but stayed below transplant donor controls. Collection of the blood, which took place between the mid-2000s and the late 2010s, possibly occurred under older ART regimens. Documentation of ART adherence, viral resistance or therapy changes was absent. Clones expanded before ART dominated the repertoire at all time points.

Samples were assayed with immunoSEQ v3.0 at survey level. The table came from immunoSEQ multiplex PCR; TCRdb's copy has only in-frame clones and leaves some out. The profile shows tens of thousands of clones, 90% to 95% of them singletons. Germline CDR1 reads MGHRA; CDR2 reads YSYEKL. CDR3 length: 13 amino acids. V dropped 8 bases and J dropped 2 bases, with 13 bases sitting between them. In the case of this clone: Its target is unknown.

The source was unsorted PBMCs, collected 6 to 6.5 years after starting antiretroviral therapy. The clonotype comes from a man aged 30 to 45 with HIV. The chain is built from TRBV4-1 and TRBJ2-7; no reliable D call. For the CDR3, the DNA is TGCGCCAGCGCGTGGACGGAGACCTACGAGCAGTACTTC. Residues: CASAWTETYEQYF.